This T cell receptor beta chain appears in the sequencing data of a study of early T cells in non-severe SARS-CoV-2 infection. Study outcomes and limitations: Using VDJdb, the matching emphasized anti-spike CD8 responses while missing private and CD4 specificities.

V lost 2 bases to trimming and J lost 10 bases, with 14 bases between them. This CDR3 is built from 13 residues. Germline V gene lookup returns CDR1 SGHTA and CDR2 FQGNSA. Unique molecular identifiers were affixed to single, distinct cDNA molecules. In TCRdb, the 5' RACE reads were re-called with MiXCR into one record per CDR3 protein. This sample has over 60,000 distinct CDR3 sequences; about 10% occur once, and the top ten carry 5.5% to 7%. A few counts support this clonotype. Antigen: not known. This clonotype originated in an adult who was a healthcare worker with PCR-confirmed SARS-CoV-2 infection or an uninfected control (not recorded which). The sample comprised whole blood. The chain uses TRBV7-2 and TRBJ1-1, with unresolved D. DNA of the CDR3: TGTGCCAGCAGCTTAACCAGCTCACATTCAGCTTTCTTT. Protein: CASSLTSSHSAFF.